One and the same sample provided the 23 T cell receptor beta chains below, sequenced in a study of shared clonotypes between healthy human individuals. Sequenced by immunoSEQ multiplex PCR; TCRdb stores in-frame clones only, minus some. The data show about 800,000 clones, about 96% seen once. Terminally differentiated effector memory CD45RA+ cells were excluded by CCR7 positive selection of CD45RO-negative cells. Sequencing input: naive CD8+ T cells sorted from blood. The receptors derive from a man aged 30-40 years in good health.

The chain employs TRBV27 and TRBJ1-1; perhaps TRBD1 as D (5 bases). V lost 2 bases and J lost 1, with 14 bases in between. Germline V gives CDR1 MNHEY, CDR2 SMNVEV (reference sequence). The CDR3 loop spans 16 amino acids. In nucleotides, the CDR3 is TGTGCCAGCAGTTTACTCCAGGGCCTTAAGAACACTGAAGCTTTCTTT. Translating gives CASSLLQGLKNTEAFF.

The chain combines TRBV9 with TRBJ1-4; D remains ambiguous. V lost 0 bases and J 8 bases, leaving 14 bases between the germline ends. CDR3 length equals 15 residues. Looked up from germline, CDR1 is SGDLS and CDR2 is YYNGEE. The DNA of the CDR3 is TGTGCCAGCAGCGTAGCGACAAACGTGGGGGAAAAACTGTTTTTT. It yields the protein CASSVATNVGEKLFF.

The chain joins TRBV15 to TRBJ1-1; D remains ambiguous. Trimming left V 0 bases short and J 1 base short, with 9 bases between. This CDR3 region has 15 residues. CDR1 and CDR2 from the germline V gene are LNHNV and YYDKDF (reference sequence). The DNA of the CDR3 is TGTGCCACCAGCAGAGATCGAGCAAGGAACACTGAAGCTTTCTTT. Translated, it gives CATSRDRARNTEAFF.

V and J are TRBV19 and TRBJ2-7; D is possibly TRBD1 or TRBD2 (5 bases each). The V end was cut by 3 bases, the J end by 2 bases, with 11 bases between. Per the germline V gene, CDR1 is LNHDA and CDR2 is SQIVND (reference sequence). The CDR3 sequence is 14 residues long. This CDR3 reads CASSIRSGPYEQYF. In nucleotides, the CDR3 is TGTGCCAGTAGTATTCGGTCGGGGCCCTACGAGCAGTACTTC.

The chain has TRBV5-1 and TRBJ1-2; a possible D gene is TRBD1 (5 bases). Germline V gene data show CDR1 as SGHRS and CDR2 as YFSETQ. This CDR3 has 15 residues. Trimming pared 1 base from V and 4 bases from J, leaving 14 bases between. The CDR3: CASSLSRESSYGYTF. CDR3 sequence (DNA): TGCGCCAGCAGCTTGTCCAGGGAGAGCTCCTATGGCTACACCTTC.

Remarks on this clone: Other nucleotide sequences in the sample specify the same CDR3. The genes are TRBV10-2 and TRBJ2-1; TRBD2 matches 9 bases. V shed 0 bases and J 0 bases; nucleotides not matched to a gene: 0. CDR1 is WSHSY, CDR2 SAAADI, per germline. CDR3 length equals 16 residues. CDR3: CASSESSGSSYNEQFF. The CDR3 DNA reads as TGCGCCAGCAGTGAGTCTAGCGGGAGCTCCTACAATGAGCAGTTCTTC.

Details on this clone: This CDR3 is also generated by other DNA sequences in the sample. The chain is built from TRBV4-3 and TRBJ1-1; maybe TRBD1 (5 bases). The CDR3 is made up of 14 amino acids. The germline gives CDR1 LGHNA, CDR2 YSLEER. Trimming pared 0 bases from V and 1 base from J, leaving 6 bases between. In DNA form, the CDR3 reads TGCGCCAGCAGCCAAGATAGGGGGAACACTGAAGCTTTCTTT. It translates to CASSQDRGNTEAFF.

Comment on this clone: The sample has other DNA sequences that encode this CDR3 too. The chain recombines TRBV29-1 with TRBJ1-1; D is unclear. The CDR3 totals 11 residues. Deletions cut 3 bases from V and 1 base from J, with 3 bases between. Germline V CDR1 and CDR2: SQVTM, ANQGSEA. The CDR3 sequence is CSVEQNTEAFF. The CDR3 DNA reads as TGCAGCGTTGAGCAGAACACTGAAGCTTTCTTT.

This clone was observed a single time. The chain couples TRBV6-5 to TRBJ2-1, with D perhaps matching TRBD2 (6 bases). The CDR3 is 14 amino acids. The germline V gene has CDR1 MNHEY and CDR2 SVGAGI. Trimming left V 0 bases short and J 9 bases short, with 12 bases between. This CDR3 reads CASSYSNGGGEQFF. The CDR3 bases are TGTGCCAGCAGTTACTCGAATGGGGGAGGTGAGCAGTTCTTC.

V is TRBV5-4 and J is TRBJ2-1, with TRBD2 matching over 10 bases. This CDR3 comprises 15 residues. V lost 0 bases to trimming and J lost 7 bases; unmatched junction nucleotides: 4. The germline V gene encodes CDR1 SGHNT and CDR2 YYREEE (reference sequence). The CDR3, as DNA: TGTGCCAGCAGCTTGGATGGTAGCGGGAGGAATGAGCAGTTCTTC. Translating gives CASSLDGSGRNEQFF. The complete variable domain, with remaining parts taken from reference TRBV5-4 and TRBJ2-1, reads ETGVTQSPTHLIKTRGQQVTLRCSSQSGHNTVSWYQQALGQGPQFIFQYYREEENGRGNFPPRFSGLQFPNYSSELNVNALELDDSALYLCASSLDGSGRNEQFFGPGTRLTVL.

A remark on this clone: The identical CDR3 is also encoded by other nucleotide sequences in the sample. The V and J genes are TRBV4-3 and TRBJ2-7; D might be TRBD2 (6 bases). Germline assignment: CDR1 LGHNA and CDR2 YSLEER. CDR3 length: 15 residues. The V end lost 0 bases, the J end lost 2 bases, and 11 bases lay between the germline ends. CDR3 loop: CASSQDSPGAYEQYF. CDR3 sequence (DNA): TGCGCCAGCAGCCAAGATAGCCCGGGGGCCTACGAGCAGTACTTC.

This sequence joins TRBV19 and TRBJ2-2, with TRBD2 matching over 8 bases. V shed 5 bases, J shed 6 bases, and the junction held 11 bases outside the gene matches. The germline CDR1 and CDR2 sequences are LNHDA and SQIVND (reference sequence). The CDR3 is 16 residues long. The CDR3 region is CASSVVGTSFAGELFF. DNA for the CDR3: TGTGCCAGTAGTGTAGTAGGGACTAGTTTCGCCGGGGAGCTGTTTTTT.

V and J are TRBV12-5 and TRBJ2-3, with a weak D call TRBD2 (6 bases). The V gene lost 4 bases and the J gene lost 3 bases, with 14 bases spanning the gap. The CDR3 has 15 amino acids. The V gene's germline CDR1 is LGHNT and CDR2 FRNRAP. The CDR3 loop is CASGWGDLSTDTQYF. CDR3 sequence (DNA): TGTGCTAGTGGTTGGGGGGATCTTAGTACAGATACGCAGTATTTT.

The J gene is TRBJ1-1, the V gene TRBV29-1, with 8 nucleotides matching TRBD1. The germline CDR1 and CDR2 sequences are SQVTM and ANQGSEA. The CDR3 runs 11 residues. Trimming cost V 7 bases and J 8 bases; bases outside gene matches: 6. The CDR3 protein is CSGTTGGEAFF. DNA for the CDR3: TGCAGCGGCACTACAGGGGGGGAAGCTTTCTTT. The whole variable domain, filled in from reference TRBV29-1 and TRBJ1-1, reads SAVISQKPSRDICQRGTSLTIQCQVDSQVTMMFWYRQQPGQSLTLIATANQGSEATYESGFVIDKFPISRPNLTFSTLTVSNMSPEDSSIYLCSGTTGGEAFFGQGTRLTVV.

V is TRBV6-6 and J is TRBJ2-4, with D possibly being TRBD2 (5 bases). Germline CDR1 reads MNHNY; CDR2 reads SVGAGI (reference sequence). V was shortened by 0 bases and J by 0 bases, with 9 bases between the two germline ends. The CDR3 is made up of 16 amino acids. The CDR3 loop is CASSYSWELAKNIQYF. DNA of the CDR3: TGTGCCAGCAGTTACTCGTGGGAGTTAGCCAAAAACATTCAGTACTTC.

The chain uses TRBV7-7 and TRBJ2-1; D remains ambiguous. V shed 1 base and J shed 0 bases, with 7 bases lying between them. From germline, CDR1 is SSHAT and CDR2 FNYEAQ (reference sequence). The CDR3 is 15 amino acids. The CDR3 DNA is TGTGCCAGCAGCTTAGAAGCTAGCTCCTACAATGAGCAGTTCTTC. Its protein is CASSLEASSYNEQFF.

CDR3 DNA: TGCGCCAGCAGCACAAGCGATCAGCCCCAGCATTTT. It specifies CASSTSDQPQHF. This chain joins TRBV4-1 and TRBJ1-5; D is ambiguous. The CDR3 is made up of 12 amino acids. The germline V and J ends were trimmed by 5 bases and 5 bases, with 7 bases remaining between them. Germline V lookup: CDR1 MGHRA, CDR2 YSYEKL.

The chain combines TRBV29-1 with TRBJ2-4, with a tentative D call TRBD1 (6 bases). V gave up 5 bases and J gave up 2 bases, with 7 bases separating them. The CDR3 covers 12 residues. Germline CDR1 is SQVTM and CDR2 is ANQGSEA. Here the CDR3 reads CSVQGSKNIQYF. In DNA, the CDR3 is TGCAGCGTTCAGGGGTCCAAAAACATTCAGTACTTC.

This rearrangement joins TRBV7-8 to TRBJ2-6; no clear D gene. This CDR3 has 17 amino acids. Germline values: CDR1 SGHVS, CDR2 FQNEAQ. Trimming took 2 bases from V and 5 from J, leaving 16 bases between them. This CDR3 reads CASSLCYPQSRANVLTF. The CDR3 region has the DNA TGTGCCAGCAGCTTATGTTACCCACAAAGTCGGGCCAACGTCCTGACTTTC.

A remark on this clone: The same CDR3 can be traced to other DNA sequences in this sample. The chain has TRBV29-1 and TRBJ2-1; the match to TRBD2 covers 11 bases. V trimming: 6 bases; J trimming: 0 bases; junction bases outside the gene matches: 7. The CDR3 is 16 residues long. Germline assignment: CDR1 SQVTM and CDR2 ANQGSEA. The CDR3 loop is CSVAGTSGSSYNEQFF. The CDR3 nucleotides read TGCAGCGTCGCCGGGACTAGCGGCAGCTCCTACAATGAGCAGTTCTTC.

The rearrangement links TRBV5-4 to TRBJ2-7; the D gene is possibly TRBD1 (6 bases). Germline V gives CDR1 SGHNT, CDR2 YYREEE (reference sequence). The CDR3 runs to 13 residues. V gave up 3 bases and J gave up 7 bases, with 14 bases separating them. For the CDR3, the DNA is TGTGCCAGCAGCTCGAACAGGGCAGTAGAGCAGTACTTC. Translated, it gives CASSSNRAVEQYF.

This clone was observed a single time. CDR3 DNA sequence: TGTGCCAGCAGCTTAGGATATGGGGGCTACGAGCAGTACTTC. Translating it yields CASSLGYGGYEQYF. V is TRBV5-4 and J is TRBJ2-7; D may match TRBD1 or TRBD2 (5 bases each). The CDR3 contains 14 residues. With 2 bases removed from V and 3 bases from J, the gap between germline ends came to 12 bases. The germline CDR1 and CDR2 sequences are SGHNT and YYREEE (reference sequence).

The V and J genes are TRBV5-1 and TRBJ2-7; no clear D. V shed 2 bases and J shed 4 bases, with 19 bases lying between them. The germline V gene has CDR1 SGHRS and CDR2 YFSETQ. The CDR3 sequence is 16 residues long. CDR3 sequence (DNA): TGCGCCAGCAGCTTTCACCTGGGCGACACCGGATACGAGCAGTACTTC. Translation: CASSFHLGDTGYEQYF. Based on the CDR3 plus reference TRBV5-1 and TRBJ2-7, the full variable domain is KAGVTQTPRYLIKTRGQQVTLSCSPISGHRSVSWYQQTPGQGLQFLFEYFSETQRNKGNFPGRFSGRQFSNSRSEMNVSTLELGDSALYLCASSFHLGDTGYEQYFGPGTRLTVT.